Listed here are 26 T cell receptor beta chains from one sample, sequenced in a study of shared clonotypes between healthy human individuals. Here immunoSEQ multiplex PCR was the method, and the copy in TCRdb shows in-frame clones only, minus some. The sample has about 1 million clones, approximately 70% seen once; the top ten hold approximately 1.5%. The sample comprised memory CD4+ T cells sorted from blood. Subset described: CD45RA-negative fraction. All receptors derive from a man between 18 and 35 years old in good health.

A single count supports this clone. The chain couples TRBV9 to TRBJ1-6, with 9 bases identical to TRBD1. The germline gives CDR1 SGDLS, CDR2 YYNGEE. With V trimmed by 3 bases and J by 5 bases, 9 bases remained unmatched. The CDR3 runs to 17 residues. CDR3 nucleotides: TGTGCCAGCAGCGCTAGACAGGGGGGCGCCGATAATTCACCCCTCCACTTT. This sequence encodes CASSARQGGADNSPLHF.

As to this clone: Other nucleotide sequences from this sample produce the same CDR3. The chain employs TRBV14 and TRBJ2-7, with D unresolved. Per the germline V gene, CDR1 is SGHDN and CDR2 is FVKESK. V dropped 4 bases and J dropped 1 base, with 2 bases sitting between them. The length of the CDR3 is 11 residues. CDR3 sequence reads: CASSRSYEQYF. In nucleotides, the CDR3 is TGTGCCAGCAGCCGGTCCTACGAGCAGTACTTC.

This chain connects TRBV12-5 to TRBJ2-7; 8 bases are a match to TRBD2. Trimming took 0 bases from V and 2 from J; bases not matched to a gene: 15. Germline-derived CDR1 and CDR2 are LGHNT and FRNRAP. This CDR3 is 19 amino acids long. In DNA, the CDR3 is TGTGCTAGTGGTTTGGTGCTCGGGATAGGGCTAGCGGGTGCCTACGAGCAGTACTTC. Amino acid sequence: CASGLVLGIGLAGAYEQYF. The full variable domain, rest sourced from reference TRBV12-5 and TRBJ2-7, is DARVTQTPRHKVTEMGQEVTMRCQPILGHNTVFWYRQTMMQGLELLAYFRNRAPLDDSGMPKDRFSAEMPDATLATLKIQPSEPRDSAVYFCASGLVLGIGLAGAYEQYFGPGTRLTVT.

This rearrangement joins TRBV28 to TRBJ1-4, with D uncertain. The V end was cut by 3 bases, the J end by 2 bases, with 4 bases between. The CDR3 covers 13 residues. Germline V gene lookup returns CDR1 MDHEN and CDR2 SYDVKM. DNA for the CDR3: TGTGCCAGCAGTTTCTTCACTAATGAAAAACTGTTTTTT. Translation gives CASSFFTNEKLFF.

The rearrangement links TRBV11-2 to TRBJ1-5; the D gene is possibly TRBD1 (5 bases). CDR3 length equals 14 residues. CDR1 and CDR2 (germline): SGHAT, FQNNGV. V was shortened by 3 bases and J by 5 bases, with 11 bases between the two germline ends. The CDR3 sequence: CASSFGGVYQPQHF. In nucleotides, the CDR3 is TGTGCCAGCAGCTTTGGGGGAGTGTATCAGCCCCAGCATTTT.

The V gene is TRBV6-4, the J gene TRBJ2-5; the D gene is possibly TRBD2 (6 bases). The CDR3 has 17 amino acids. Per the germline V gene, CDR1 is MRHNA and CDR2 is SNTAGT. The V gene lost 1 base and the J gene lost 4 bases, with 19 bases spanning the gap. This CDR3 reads CASSDYLAEGPRETQYF. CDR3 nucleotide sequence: TGTGCCAGCAGTGACTATTTAGCGGAGGGGCCCCGAGAGACCCAGTACTTC.

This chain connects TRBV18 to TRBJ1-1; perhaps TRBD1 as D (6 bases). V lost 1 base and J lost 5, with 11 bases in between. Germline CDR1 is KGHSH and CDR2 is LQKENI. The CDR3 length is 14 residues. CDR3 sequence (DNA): TGTGCCAGCTCACCACTGGGAGGGGGAACTGAAGCTTTCTTT. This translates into CASSPLGGGTEAFF.

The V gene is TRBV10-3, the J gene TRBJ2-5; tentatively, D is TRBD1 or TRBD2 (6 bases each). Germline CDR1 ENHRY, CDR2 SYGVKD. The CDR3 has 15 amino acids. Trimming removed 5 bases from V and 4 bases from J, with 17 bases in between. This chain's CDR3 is CAISLNEGGRETQYF. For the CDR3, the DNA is TGTGCCATCAGTCTCAATGAGGGGGGACGAGAGACCCAGTACTTC.

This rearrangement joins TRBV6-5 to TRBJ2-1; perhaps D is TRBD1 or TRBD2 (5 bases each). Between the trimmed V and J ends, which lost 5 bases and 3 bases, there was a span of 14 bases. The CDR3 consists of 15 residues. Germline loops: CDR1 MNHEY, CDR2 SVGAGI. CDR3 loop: CASSPRGPHYNEQFF. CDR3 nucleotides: TGTGCCAGCAGTCCCCGGGGCCCCCACTACAATGAGCAGTTCTTC.

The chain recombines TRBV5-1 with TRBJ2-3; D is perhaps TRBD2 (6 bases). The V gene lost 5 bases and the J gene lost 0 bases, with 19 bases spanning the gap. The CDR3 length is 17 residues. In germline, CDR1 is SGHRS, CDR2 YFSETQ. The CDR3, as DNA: TGCGCCAGCAGTCGGATTCAGGGCGGGGCTAGCACAGATACGCAGTATTTT. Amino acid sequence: CASSRIQGGASTDTQYF.

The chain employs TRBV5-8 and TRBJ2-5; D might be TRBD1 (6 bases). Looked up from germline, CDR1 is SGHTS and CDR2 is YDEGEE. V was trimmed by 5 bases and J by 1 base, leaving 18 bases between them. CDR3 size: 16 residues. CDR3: CASRSGRGRGQETQYF. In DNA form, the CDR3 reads TGTGCCAGCAGATCGGGCAGGGGAAGGGGCCAAGAGACCCAGTACTTC.

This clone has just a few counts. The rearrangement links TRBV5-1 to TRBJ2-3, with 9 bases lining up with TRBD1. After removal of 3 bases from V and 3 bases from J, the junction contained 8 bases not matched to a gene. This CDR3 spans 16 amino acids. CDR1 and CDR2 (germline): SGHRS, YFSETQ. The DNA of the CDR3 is TGCGCCAGCAGCTCAACAACCGGGACAGGGACAGATACGCAGTATTTT. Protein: CASSSTTGTGTDTQYF.

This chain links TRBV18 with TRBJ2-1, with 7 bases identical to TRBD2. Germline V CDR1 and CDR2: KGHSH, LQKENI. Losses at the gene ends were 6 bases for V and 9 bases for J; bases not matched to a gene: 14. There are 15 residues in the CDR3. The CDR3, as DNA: TGTGCCAGCTCGCCGGCGGGACTATCTCAGGGTGAGCAGTTCTTC. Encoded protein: CASSPAGLSQGEQFF.

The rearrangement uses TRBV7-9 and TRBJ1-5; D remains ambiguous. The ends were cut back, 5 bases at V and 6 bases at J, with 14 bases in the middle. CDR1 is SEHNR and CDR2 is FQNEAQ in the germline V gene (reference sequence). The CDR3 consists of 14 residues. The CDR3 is CASSPLGESQPQHF. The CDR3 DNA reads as TGTGCCAGCAGCCCGCTTGGTGAAAGTCAGCCCCAGCATTTT.

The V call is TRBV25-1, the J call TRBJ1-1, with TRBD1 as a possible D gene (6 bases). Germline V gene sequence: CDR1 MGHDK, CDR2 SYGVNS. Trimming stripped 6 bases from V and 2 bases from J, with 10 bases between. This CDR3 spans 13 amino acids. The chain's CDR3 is CASRRGTNTEAFF. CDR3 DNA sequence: TGTGCCAGCAGGAGGGGGACCAACACTGAAGCTTTCTTT.

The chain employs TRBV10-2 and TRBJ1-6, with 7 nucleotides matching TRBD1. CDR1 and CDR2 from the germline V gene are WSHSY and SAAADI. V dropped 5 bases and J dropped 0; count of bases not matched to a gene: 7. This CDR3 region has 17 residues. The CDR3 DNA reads TGCGCCAGCAGTAAGGACAGGAAGAGCTCCTATAATTCACCCCTCCACTTT. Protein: CASSKDRKSSYNSPLHF.

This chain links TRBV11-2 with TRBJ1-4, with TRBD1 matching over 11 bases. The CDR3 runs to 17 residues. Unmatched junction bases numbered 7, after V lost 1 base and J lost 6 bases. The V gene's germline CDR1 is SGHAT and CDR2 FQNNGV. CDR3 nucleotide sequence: TGTGCCAGCAGCTTAGGGACAGGGGGCGCGTCAGATGAAAAACTGTTTTTT. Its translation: CASSLGTGGASDEKLFF.

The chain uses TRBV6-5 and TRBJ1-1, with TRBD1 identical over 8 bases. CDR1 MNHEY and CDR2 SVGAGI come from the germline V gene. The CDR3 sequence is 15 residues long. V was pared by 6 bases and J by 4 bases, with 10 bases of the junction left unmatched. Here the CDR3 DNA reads TGTGCCAGCAGCCTCAGGACAGGGCCGGTCACTGAAGCTTTCTTT. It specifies CASSLRTGPVTEAFF.

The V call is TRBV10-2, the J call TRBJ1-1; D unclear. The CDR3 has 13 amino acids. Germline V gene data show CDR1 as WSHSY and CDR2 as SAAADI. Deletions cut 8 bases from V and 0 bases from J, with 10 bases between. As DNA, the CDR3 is TGCGCCAGCCTGGGAGCCATGAACACTGAAGCTTTCTTT. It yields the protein CASLGAMNTEAFF.

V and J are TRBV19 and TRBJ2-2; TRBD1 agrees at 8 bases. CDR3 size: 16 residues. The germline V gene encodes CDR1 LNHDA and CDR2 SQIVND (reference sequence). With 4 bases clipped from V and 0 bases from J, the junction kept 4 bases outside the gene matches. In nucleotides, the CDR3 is TGTGCCAGTAGTAGGTCACAGGGGGCGAACACCGGGGAGCTGTTTTTT. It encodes CASSRSQGANTGELFF. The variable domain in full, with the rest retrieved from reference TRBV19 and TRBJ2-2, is DGGITQSPKYLFRKEGQNVTLSCEQNLNHDAMYWYRQDPGQGLRLIYYSQIVNDFQKGDIAEGYSVSREKKESFPLTVTSAQKNPTAFYLCASSRSQGANTGELFFGEGSRLTVL.

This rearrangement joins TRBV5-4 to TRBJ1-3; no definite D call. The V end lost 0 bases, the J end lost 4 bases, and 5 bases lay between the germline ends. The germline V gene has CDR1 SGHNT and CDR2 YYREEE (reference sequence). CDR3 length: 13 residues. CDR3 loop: CASSLDPGNTIYF. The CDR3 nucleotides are TGTGCCAGCAGCTTGGACCCGGGAAACACCATATATTTT.

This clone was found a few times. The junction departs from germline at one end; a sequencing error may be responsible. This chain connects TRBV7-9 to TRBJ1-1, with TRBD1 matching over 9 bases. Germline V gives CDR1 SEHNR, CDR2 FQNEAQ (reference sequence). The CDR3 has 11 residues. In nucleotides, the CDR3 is TGTGCCAGCAGTAACAGGGGGCTGCCCGTCTTT. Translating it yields CASSNRGLPVF.

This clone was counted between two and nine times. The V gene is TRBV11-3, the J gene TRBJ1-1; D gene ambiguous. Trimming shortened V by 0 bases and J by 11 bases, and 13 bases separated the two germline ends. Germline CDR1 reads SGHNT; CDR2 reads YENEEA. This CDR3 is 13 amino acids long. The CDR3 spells CASSLDPGSKAFF. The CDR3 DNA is TGTGCCAGCAGCTTAGATCCGGGATCGAAGGCTTTCTTT.

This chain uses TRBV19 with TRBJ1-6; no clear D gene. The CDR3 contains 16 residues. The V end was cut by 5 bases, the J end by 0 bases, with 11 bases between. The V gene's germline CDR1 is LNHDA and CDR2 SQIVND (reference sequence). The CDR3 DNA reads TGTGCCAGTAGTTCCTACAGCAGCTCCTATAATTCACCCCTCCACTTT. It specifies CASSSYSSSYNSPLHF.

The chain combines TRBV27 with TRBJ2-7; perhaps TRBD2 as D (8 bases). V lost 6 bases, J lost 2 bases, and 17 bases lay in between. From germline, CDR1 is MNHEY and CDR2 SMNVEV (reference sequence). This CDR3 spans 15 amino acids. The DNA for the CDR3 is TGTGCCAGCAGCGGGAGGGGGCAGTTTACCTACGAGCAGTACTTC. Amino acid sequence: CASSGRGQFTYEQYF.

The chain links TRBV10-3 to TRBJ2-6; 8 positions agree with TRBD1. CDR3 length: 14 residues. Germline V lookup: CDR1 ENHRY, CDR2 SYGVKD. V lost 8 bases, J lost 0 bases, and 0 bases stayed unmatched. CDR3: CAIGTGSGANVLTF. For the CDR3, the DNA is TGTGCCATCGGGACAGGCTCTGGGGCCAACGTCCTGACTTTC.